This T cell receptor beta chain was identified during a study of T cells in Graves' hyperthyroidism and ophthalmopathy. Study-level points and caveats: Onset of ophthalmopathy came a median 6.5 months after the model predicted it.

This clonotype was seen more than once but under ten times. Its antigen is unknown. The CDR3 length is 13 residues. Looked up from germline, CDR1 is SGHVS and CDR2 is FQNEAQ. The V gene lost 4 bases and the J gene lost 6 bases, with 9 bases spanning the gap. The investigators amplified TCR beta CDR3 regions from RNA transcripts. A first-round RT-PCR of the TCR CDR3 used the HTBI primer set. TCRdb itself ran the multiplex PCR reads through MiXCR, one entry per CDR3 protein. The sample has around 240,000 distinct CDR3 sequences, 13% to 15% seen once. V and J are TRBV7-8 and TRBJ2-2; D is unresolved. Input material: blood. The clonotype originates from a woman between 35 and 50 years old with Graves' hyperthyroidism that later progressed to Graves' ophthalmopathy. CDR3 DNA sequence: TGTGCCAGCAGCTCCCATGGGGCCGGGGAGCTGTTTTTT. This translates into CASSSHGAGELFF.